Presented here are 16 T cell receptor beta chains from one specimen sequenced in a study of CD8+ T cells in alopecia areata (dated by TCRdb to 2017 to 2018). Library construction relied on the immunoSEQ multiplex PCR assay. To provide template for TCR sequencing, every sample had RNA extracted and reverse transcribed into cDNA. Sourced from immuneACCESS, this table was stored by TCRdb with only in-frame sequences that have V and J called. A share of the clones is absent; for the studies checked, an unresolved V gene accounts for under half, and the remainder has no known explanation. For this sample there are 200,000 to 250,000 clones; 50% to 75% appear just once. The ten largest clones represent 4% to 5% of the sample. The intended sense of this specimen's time point label: around 4 weeks on oral tofacitinib. Interpreted using the paper, the treatment or condition label stands for: oral pan-JAK inhibitor, 5-10 mg twice daily.

The specimen comprised CD4+ T cells sorted from blood, sampled at week 4, from a patient treated with tofacitinib. The receptors stem from a human donor with alopecia areata.

The CDR3 DNA follows: TGTGCCAGCAGTCCCGCAGGGAAGCTCTATGGCTACACCTTC. It codes for CASSPAGKLYGYTF. This chain uses TRBV27 with TRBJ1-2; possibly TRBD1 for D (5 bases). This CDR3 region has 14 residues. V was trimmed by 5 bases and J by 4 bases, leaving 14 bases between them. CDR1 is MNHEY, CDR2 SMNVEV, per germline (reference sequence).

Points on this clone: Its ends do not fully match the called genes, so a read error is possible. The CDR3 region is CASSPGDGSPIF. The CDR3 DNA reads as TGTGCCAGCAGTCCTGGGGACGGCTCCCCAATCTTC. The chain couples TRBV28 to TRBJ2-1; D may be TRBD1 or TRBD2 (5 bases each). This CDR3 is built from 12 residues. Germline CDR1 MDHEN, CDR2 SYDVKM.

J is TRBJ1-1 and V is TRBV11-2; D is possibly TRBD1 (5 bases). The CDR3 contains 15 residues. Germline CDR1 and CDR2: SGHAT and FQNNGV. V dropped 6 bases and J dropped 6 bases, with 20 bases sitting between them. The CDR3 DNA reads as TGTGCCAGCAGTAGTAGTGGCGGGGGATGGGCTGAAGCTTTCTTT. It yields the protein CASSSSGGGWAEAFF.

In its sample, this clone was seen a few times. This chain joins TRBV25-1 and TRBJ2-3; TRBD2 matches at 8 bases. The J segment lost 0 bases and the V segment lost 4 bases, leaving 9 bases of the junction unmatched. Germline V gene lookup returns CDR1 MGHDK and CDR2 SYGVNS. The CDR3 consists of 17 residues. The DNA for the CDR3 is TGTGCCAGCAGTGTAGTGGGCGGGGGGCCCAGCACAGATACGCAGTATTTT. Amino acid sequence: CASSVVGGGPSTDTQYF.

Only a few counts were recorded for this clone. This chain connects TRBV7-8 to TRBJ2-7; D is unclear. Trimming cost V 6 bases and J 2 bases, with 14 bases left between them. The germline CDR1 and CDR2 sequences are SGHVS and FQNEAQ. This CDR3 has 14 amino acids. CDR3 in DNA: TGTGCCAGCAGTCCTCCGGACCCCCCCTACGAGCAGTACTTC. Amino acids: CASSPPDPPYEQYF.

This chain uses TRBV5-1 with TRBJ2-7, with 7 bases matching TRBD1. After removal of 4 bases from V and 5 bases from J, the junction contained 6 bases not matched to a gene. Germline CDR1 and CDR2: SGHRS and YFSETQ. The CDR3 runs to 13 residues. DNA for the CDR3: TGCGCCAGCAGCATGGGACAGAGAAACGAGCAGTACTTC. Translated, it gives CASSMGQRNEQYF.

The CDR3 loop reads CASSLVPTNSPLHF. The CDR3 DNA reads as TGTGCCAGCAGCTTGGTGCCGACTAATTCACCCCTCCACTTT. The chain recombines TRBV5-6 with TRBJ1-6; D unresolved. The CDR3 has 14 amino acids. V shed 0 bases and J shed 6 bases, with 7 bases lying between them. Per the germline V gene, CDR1 is SGHDT and CDR2 is YYEEEE.

The genes are TRBV4-2 and TRBJ1-2; the D is unclear. There are 13 residues in the CDR3. V lost 1 base and J 5 bases, leaving 8 bases between the germline ends. The germline V gene has CDR1 LGHNA and CDR2 YNFKEQ. The CDR3 loop is CASSQAGPYGYTF. The CDR3 DNA reads as TGTGCCAGCAGCCAAGCGGGCCCATATGGCTACACCTTC.

The chain recombines TRBV7-8 with TRBJ2-7; D may be TRBD2 (6 bases). Trimming took 2 bases from V and 5 from J, leaving 16 bases between them. The CDR3 consists of 15 residues. Looked up from germline, CDR1 is SGHVS and CDR2 is FQNEAQ. CDR3 DNA: TGTGCCAGCAGCTTAAACAGCCACACGGGGGACGAGCAGTACTTC. Translation: CASSLNSHTGDEQYF.

In nucleotides, the CDR3 is TGTGCCAGCAGACTAGGGGGGATATCCTACGAGCAGTACTTC. Translated: CASRLGGISYEQYF. V and J are TRBV21-1 and TRBJ2-7. TRBV21-1 is a recognized pseudogene. CDR3 size: 14 residues.

This clone turned up a few times. CDR3 amino acids: CASSPFSPSETQYF. The CDR3 nucleotides read TGTGCCAGCAGTCCCTTTAGCCCCTCAGAGACCCAGTACTTC. V and J are TRBV6-6 and TRBJ2-5; no definite D call. The germline V and J ends were trimmed by 5 bases and 4 bases, with 14 bases remaining between them. CDR3 size: 14 residues. Germline V gene sequence: CDR1 MNHNY, CDR2 SVGAGI (reference sequence).

The genes are TRBV27 and TRBJ2-5; D remains unclear. Trimming pared 4 bases from V and 4 bases from J, leaving 22 bases between. Germline loops: CDR1 MNHEY, CDR2 SMNVEV (reference sequence). This CDR3 has 17 residues. CDR3 DNA sequence: TGTGCCAGCAGTTCCCAGACCGGGCTCCTAGTTGGAGAGACCCAGTACTTC. Its translation: CASSSQTGLLVGETQYF.

The chain joins TRBV4-1 to TRBJ1-1; D remains unclear. The CDR3 consists of 17 residues. Germline V gives CDR1 MGHRA, CDR2 YSYEKL. The V gene lost 0 bases and the J gene lost 1 base, with 15 bases spanning the gap. The CDR3 sequence is CASSQDNSNSKNTEAFF. Written as DNA, the CDR3 is TGCGCCAGCAGCCAAGATAACTCCAACAGTAAGAACACTGAAGCTTTCTTT.

A note on this clone: The same CDR3 arises from other DNA sequences in this sample as well. The rearrangement links TRBV7-2 to TRBJ1-6; TRBD1 aligns across 8 bases. From germline, CDR1 is SGHTA and CDR2 FQGNSA. V trimming: 3 bases; J trimming: 6 bases; junction bases outside the gene matches: 1. The CDR3 has 14 residues. This CDR3 reads CASSFGQGNSPLHF. CDR3 in DNA: TGTGCCAGCAGCTTCGGACAGGGTAATTCACCCCTCCACTTT.

The V call is TRBV29-1, the J call TRBJ1-1; 7 bases are shared with TRBD1. V shed 5 bases, J shed 4 bases, and the junction held 10 bases outside the gene matches. Germline V CDR1 and CDR2: SQVTM, ANQGSEA. This CDR3 is 14 amino acids long. The CDR3 is CSVLDPGGGTEAFF. The CDR3 nucleotides read TGCAGCGTTCTTGACCCAGGGGGTGGCACTGAAGCTTTCTTT.

This clone was found a few times. The rearrangement joins TRBV25-1 to TRBJ2-1; 13 positions agree with TRBD2. The CDR3 length is 17 residues. Germline values: CDR1 MGHDK, CDR2 SYGVNS. With V trimmed by 5 bases and J by 6 bases, 10 bases remained unmatched. CDR3 bases: TGTGCCAGCAGTACCCTCCAGGGACTAGCGGGGCCCAATGAGCAGTTCTTC. As protein: CASSTLQGLAGPNEQFF.